The text below deals with one TCR beta chain. Its antigen target is currently unknown. No per-base quality is available; no much larger clone lies one base away. According to the germline V gene, CDR1 reads MNHNS and CDR2 reads SASEGT. From its cysteine to its phenylalanine, the CDR3 spans 15 amino acids. The entry retains the CDR3 DNA only, 45 bases that are in frame from base 1. Germline trimming: 4 bases from V, 4 bases from J; junction bases outside gene matches: 6. The data are from a study of cytomegalovirus exposure and HLA in healthy donors (dated by TCRdb to 2016 to 2017). Study-level background: An earlier analysis of 587 of the donors reported about 250 Gb of sequence data and more than 90 million unique TCR beta sequences from some 180 million T cells. About 280 gigabases of sequencing data and 70 million to 100 million unique TCR sequences made up an early release that covered several hundred HLA-typed donors. Of the roughly 390 genotyped donors, over 70% fell in the genetic ancestry cluster associated with self-reported Caucasian donors. The aim of the study was to test whether cataloging public T cell receptors could identify signatures of past pathogen exposure. The study used immunosequencing to profile the T cell repertoires of 600 to 850 subjects and linked those repertoires to cytomegalovirus serostatus. A separate validation cohort of about 110 different subjects was used in addition to the approximately 670-subject first cohort. To predict cytomegalovirus infection status, the study combined high-throughput TCR immunosequencing, statistical association of individual TCRs with disease status, and machine learning. A later analysis re-examined previously published TCR beta repertoires from over 500 donors and added high-resolution HLA genotyping to investigate patterns of TCR occurrence. Rather than using new phenotypic data, the later analysis identified candidate immune exposures from TCR beta sequences and from how often those sequences occurred across donors. To decide whether each TCR beta V gene segment behaved as functional or pseudogenic, an earlier analysis of some 600 of the donors relied on high-throughput TCR beta sequencing. Donor age, sex, ethnicity and CMV serostatus were compiled together with the repertoire data. A later genetic analysis took genome-wide SNP genotypes for about three fifths of the roughly 700 donors and used that subset as a discovery cohort. All discovery cohort repertoires had been generated using a single sequencing platform. HLA typing included class I and class II loci at four-digit resolution. Typing coverage varied by locus: about 629-640 donors for A, B, C, DRB1 and DQB1; some 520 for DQA1; more than 600 for DPA1; 400 to 480 for DPB1. A few DR-DQ haplotypes were handled as single units for association and clustering because linkage in the cohort was strong. Among a few hundred genotyped donors of the cohort, an average of approximately 240,000 unique TCR beta nucleotide sequences were sequenced per donor, roughly a sixth of them non-productive. What the research found in general, with its limitations: In vitro tests confirmed that a few of the cytomegalovirus-associated TCR beta chains recognize cytomegalovirus antigens. Roughly uniform sequencing depth across donors was assumed in presence/absence analyses, although this assumption may not hold. According to a later analysis, TCR association rates differed among HLA loci, with DRB1 alleles showing the most associated TCRs and HLA-C alleles showing the fewest. Some IMGT-functional V segments, including TRBV6-2 and TRBV6-3, could not be told apart with the 87-base-pair reads, so those segments were excluded. A later genetic analysis reported fewer N-insertions in productive TCRs among donors in an Asian-associated ancestry cluster than the roughly 700-donor mean. A later analysis associated about 18,000 TCR beta sequences with specific HLA alleles at a false discovery rate of 0.05. For the cohort, immune exposure information was limited to CMV serostatus. Linkage disequilibrium might explain the correlated functional status among segregating V segments, but an unknown experimental factor could not be excluded. Most TCR sequences were observed very rarely across donors, whereas some public TCRs were present in many individuals. An earlier analysis of roughly 570 of the donors showed that most TCR beta V segments appeared in productive rearrangements either about 90% or about 30% of the time, which broadly matched IMGT annotations. The study listed over 150 TCR beta chains as associated with cytomegalovirus. Some 16 rarely observed V segments, including chromosome 9 orphons, were excluded from the earlier analysis of approximately 600 of the donors because counts were too low. In a later analysis, HLA-associated TCR beta chains were found to be more clonally expanded and to have lower generation probabilities than equally common non-associated chains. The authors suggested that the approach could potentially be generalized to other disease states and immunological phenotypes. In a later genetic analysis, a missense DCLRE1C variant was associated with V-gene and J-gene trimming of TCR beta chains, and the association was replicated in an independent cohort. A further reported finding was that TCR beta sequences accurately predicted the HLA-A and HLA-B alleles for most subjects in the first cohort. HLA typing was unavailable for some donors at each locus, so association tests used only the typed subset. When HLA alleles, especially DR and DQ, strongly co-occurred, attributing TCR associations to individual alleles was difficult. In both the original and validation cohorts, the classifier was reported to diagnose cytomegalovirus status with high specificity and sensitivity. A later analysis found that most CMV-associated TCR beta chains appeared HLA-restricted, with HLA associations seemingly driven largely by CMV exposure. In this cohort, only TCR beta chains were sequenced, and detectable features were limited by the absence of alpha or paired-chain data. According to a later analysis, parvovirus B19, influenza, CMV and Epstein-Barr virus appeared linked to several top co-occurrence clusters. A group of highly shared sequence variants was considered likely to be a technical artifact of the sequencing pipeline.

To prepare the library, the immunoSEQ multiplex PCR assay was applied. For the multiplex PCR, a mixture combining 60 forward primers for TCR Vbeta segments and 13 reverse primers for TCR Jbeta segments was used. The CDR3 region of rearranged TCR beta genes was amplified from genomic DNA with a multiplex PCR assay. Amplified TCR beta libraries were sequenced as 87-base-pair reads on the Illumina HiSeq System. In the source study's methods: A later analysis tallied roughly 76 million unique TCR beta chains across the 600 to 700 repertoires, and around 12 million of those chains were shared by two or more donors. Raw reads were error-corrected and collapsed into unique sequences with a nearest-neighbor algorithm that merged closely related sequences to remove PCR and sequencing errors. V, D and J gene segments were assigned by aligning CDR3 sequences to IMGT reference sequences. For a sequence to be retained, at least a six-nucleotide match to both a V gene segment and a J gene segment was required. A rearrangement counted as productive if the CDR3 had no stop codons and remained in frame with V and J, and every other rearrangement counted as non-productive. Following IMGT convention, CDR3 was defined as the stretch from the second conserved V-encoded cysteine up to the conserved J-encoded phenylalanine. The earlier analysis of about 640 of the donors excluded any sequence lacking an unambiguous match to a single V gene segment. In an earlier analysis of almost 600 of the donors, a V segment was called functional when productive rearrangements were above 56.7%, and segregating when the standard deviation between donors exceeded 5%. A statistical classification framework was built for diagnosing cytomegalovirus status from the catalog of TCR beta chain sequences. A later analysis assigned V and J genes by comparing TCR nucleotide sequences with IMGT/GENE-DB human TR gene sequences. The TCRdist pipeline was used in a later analysis to assign CDR3 sequences and most-parsimonious VDJ recombination scenarios. In a later analysis, every TCR beta chain was defined by the combination of its CDR3 amino acid sequence and its V-gene family, and reads without a unique V-gene family were dropped. As a way to deal with suspected cross-contamination and a sequencing artifact, a later analysis dropped under 600 nucleotide sequences that were highly shared and had low generation probability. In a later analysis, a clonal expansion index for each public chain was calculated from normalized within-repertoire ranks of inferred template counts. Generation probabilities in a later analysis came from a VDJ recombination model fitted to out-of-frame rearrangements, and those results were checked against IGoR. Hypergeometric tests were used in a later analysis to score TCR-TCR, TCR-HLA and TCR-CMV co-occurrence, with a repertoire-size bias correction applied to the TCR pairs. False discovery rates were estimated in a later analysis by permuting HLA or CMV assignments 20 times. In a later analysis, co-occurring TCRs were grouped using DBSCAN, and TCRdist sequence similarity was added for clustering within HLA-allele-positive subsets. Co-occurrence clustering excluded repertoires with fewer than 30,000 or more than 120,000 public chains, plus five with anomalous nucleotide sharing. Imported from immuneACCESS, the table was reduced by TCRdb to in-frame sequences with V and J called. These copies leave out some clones; in studies compared against another copy, an unresolved V gene accounts for under half, and the cause of the remainder is not known. From that table come the V and J calls and clone size; the DNA was used to work out D and trimming. The sample profile shows just under 65,000 clones; around three quarters of them were found once. The ten largest account for approximately 4.2% of the sample.

The cohort was made up of about 610 healthy bone marrow donors. At the time of sampling, all cohort members were nominally healthy, though unrecorded immune exposures were likely present. The donor was CMV seronegative and was included in the group of a few hundred seronegative cohort members. Every donor gave a peripheral blood sample, and the peripheral blood mononuclear cells from that sample were used for TCR beta sequencing. Genomic DNA extraction from the blood cell samples was performed with the Qiagen DNeasy Blood Extraction Kit. The sequence was collected from a woman under 40 in good health and CMV-seronegative. This sequence uses TRBV6-1 and TRBJ2-3; 9 bases in the junction line up with TRBD1. The sample was PBMCs. The bases read TGTGCCAGCAGTGTGGGACAGGGAGTGGCAGATACGCAGTATTTT. Its protein product is CASSVGQGVADTQYF.